This TCR beta chain was profiled in a study of Ad26.COV2.S vaccination and SARS-CoV-2 variants. Treatment noted: about 20 received Ad26.COV2.S at low or high dose, single or two shots; 5 received placebo; per-sample allocation not given. Sampling was performed 63 days after the first vaccine or placebo injection. Germline CDR1 SGHTA, CDR2 FQGNSA. The CDR3 has 16 residues. Trimming left V 0 bases short and J 6 bases short, with 15 bases between. The table came from immunoSEQ multiplex PCR; TCRdb's copy has only in-frame clones and leaves some out. Of around 320,000 clones detected, over 75% appear once; the ten largest clones hold around 3.6%.

The TCR was taken from a person between 18 and 65 years old who received the Ad26.COV2.S COVID-19 vaccine or a placebo. The genes are TRBV7-2 and TRBJ1-3; tentatively, D is TRBD1 (6 bases). The sequenced sample was peripheral blood, obtained in a trial of Ad26.COV2.S vaccine versus placebo. Here the CDR3 reads CASSLAPGDWKNTIYF. For the CDR3, the DNA is TGTGCCAGCAGCTTAGCGCCAGGGGATTGGAAAAACACCATATATTTT. Full variable domain (rest looked up from reference TRBV7-2 and TRBJ1-3): GAGVSQSPSNKVTEKGKDVELRCDPISGHTALYWYRQSLGQGLEFLIYFQGNSAPDKSGLPSDRFSAERTGGSVSTLTIQRTQQEDSAVYLCASSLAPGDWKNTIYFGEGSWLTVV.